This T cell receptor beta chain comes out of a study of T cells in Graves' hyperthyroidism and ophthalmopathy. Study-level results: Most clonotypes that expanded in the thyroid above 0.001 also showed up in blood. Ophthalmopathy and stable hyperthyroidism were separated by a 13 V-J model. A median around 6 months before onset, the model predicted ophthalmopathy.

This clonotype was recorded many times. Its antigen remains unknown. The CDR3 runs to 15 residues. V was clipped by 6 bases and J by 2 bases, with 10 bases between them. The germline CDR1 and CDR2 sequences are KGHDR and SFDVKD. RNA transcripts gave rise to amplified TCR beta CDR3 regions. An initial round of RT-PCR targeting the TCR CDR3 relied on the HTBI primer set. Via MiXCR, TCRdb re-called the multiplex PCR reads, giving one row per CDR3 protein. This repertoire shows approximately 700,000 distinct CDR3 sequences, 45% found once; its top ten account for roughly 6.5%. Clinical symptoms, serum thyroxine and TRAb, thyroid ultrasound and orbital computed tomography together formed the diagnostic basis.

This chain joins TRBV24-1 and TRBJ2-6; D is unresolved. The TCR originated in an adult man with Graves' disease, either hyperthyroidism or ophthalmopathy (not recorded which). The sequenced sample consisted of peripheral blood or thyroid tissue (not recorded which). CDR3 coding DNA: TGTGCCACCAGTCCGGCGACGGCTGGGGCCAACGTCCTGACTTTC. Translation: CATSPATAGANVLTF.